A single T cell receptor beta chain is shown here with its context. Its matching antigen is unknown. The germline CDR1 and CDR2 sequences are MNHEY and SVGAGI. This CDR3 has 14 residues. The V end lost 1 base, the J end lost 8 bases, and 14 bases lay between the germline ends. The method was immunoSEQ multiplex PCR; TCRdb's version includes in-frame clones alone and lacks a portion of them. The sample holds 12,000 to 15,000 clones; around 70% are singletons and the top ten take roughly 30%. This sample is part of a study of T cells in tumors after PD-1 blockade. Study-wide points: Two pre-treatment samples showed no clonal replacement between them. In squamous cell carcinoma, roughly 48% of expanded exhausted clones were novel versus 25% to 35% of other expanded CD8+ clones.

This clonotype was obtained from a human donor with cutaneous squamous cell carcinoma. The V and J genes are TRBV6-5 and TRBJ1-2; D might be TRBD1 (5 bases). Sequences were derived from tumor tissue, sampled after anti-PD-1 treatment. The CDR3 reads CASSYLGRVGGYTF. For the CDR3, the DNA is TGTGCCAGCAGTTACTTAGGCAGGGTGGGAGGCTACACCTTC.